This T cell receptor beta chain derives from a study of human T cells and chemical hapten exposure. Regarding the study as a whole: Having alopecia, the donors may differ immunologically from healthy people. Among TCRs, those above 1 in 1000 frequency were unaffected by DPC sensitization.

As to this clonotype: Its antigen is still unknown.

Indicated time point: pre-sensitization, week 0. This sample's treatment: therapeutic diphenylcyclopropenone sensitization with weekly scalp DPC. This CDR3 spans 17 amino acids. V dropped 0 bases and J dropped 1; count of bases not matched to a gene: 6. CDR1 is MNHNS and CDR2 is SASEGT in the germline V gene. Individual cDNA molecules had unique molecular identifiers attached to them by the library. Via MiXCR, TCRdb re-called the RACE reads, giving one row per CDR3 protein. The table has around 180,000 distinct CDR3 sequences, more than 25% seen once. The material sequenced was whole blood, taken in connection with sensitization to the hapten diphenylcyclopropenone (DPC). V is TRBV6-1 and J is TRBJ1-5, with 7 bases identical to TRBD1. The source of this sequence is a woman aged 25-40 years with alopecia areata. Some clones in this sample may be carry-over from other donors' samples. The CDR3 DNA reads TGTGCCAGCAGTGAAGCCATCCCGACAGGGAGCAATCAGCCCCAGCATTTT. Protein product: CASSEAIPTGSNQPQHF.